Listed below are T cell receptor beta chains from one sample, sequenced in a study of PD-1 blockade in classical Hodgkin lymphoma. Produced via immunoSEQ multiplex PCR; TCRdb's table is partial and in-frame only. Counted here are approximately 30,000 clones, 72% occurring once; the ten biggest clones make up around 4%. Sample: peripheral blood mononuclear cells (PBMCs), taken before the fourth cycle of nivolumab. The receptors here all came from a human donor with classical Hodgkin lymphoma. Each CDR3 is given without its conserved first and last residue. The D gene is left open where the match is weak.

d_call: -; v_call: TRBV9; j_call: TRBJ2-7; cdr3_aa: ASSVGANGEQY
d_call: -; v_call: TRBV25-1; j_call: TRBJ2-2; cdr3_aa: ASSAPGELF
d_call: TRBD2; v_call: TRBV7-2; j_call: TRBJ2-2; cdr3_aa: ASSLVAGVEGGELF
d_call: TRBD1; v_call: TRBV7-2; j_call: TRBJ1-5; cdr3_aa: ASSPGQVEPQH
d_call: -; v_call: TRBV30; j_call: TRBJ2-3; cdr3_aa: AWSVQVSTDTQY
d_call: TRBD2; v_call: TRBV4-1; j_call: TRBJ2-5; cdr3_aa: ASSRTMGAGFKETQY
d_call: -; v_call: TRBV21-1; j_call: TRBJ2-7; cdr3_aa: ASSKTYRGAPYYEQY
d_call: -; v_call: TRBV27; j_call: TRBJ1-6; cdr3_aa: ASSLRPDSPLH
d_call: -; v_call: TRBV5-8; j_call: TRBJ1-5; cdr3_aa: ASSGGGFSNQPQH
d_call: -; v_call: TRBV19; j_call: TRBJ2-3; cdr3_aa: ASSGRRLRQDTQY
d_call: -; v_call: TRBV7-9; j_call: TRBJ1-2; cdr3_aa: ASSLGGYYGYT
d_call: -; v_call: TRBV5-1; j_call: TRBJ2-2; cdr3_aa: ASSPTGGNTGELF
d_call: -; v_call: TRBV19; j_call: TRBJ1-5; cdr3_aa: ASSITGYSNQPQH
d_call: TRBD2; v_call: TRBV10-3; j_call: TRBJ2-2; cdr3_aa: ATSGMGTGELF
d_call: -; v_call: TRBV6-5; j_call: TRBJ2-5; cdr3_aa: ASRLRGLFETQY
d_call: TRBD1; v_call: TRBV10-3; j_call: TRBJ2-7; cdr3_aa: AISEDRGLQQY
d_call: -; v_call: TRBV7-6; j_call: TRBJ2-1; cdr3_aa: ASSLYAGNEQF
d_call: TRBD1; v_call: TRBV28; j_call: TRBJ1-1; cdr3_aa: ASSFWTGGLTEAF
d_call: -; v_call: TRBV6-1; j_call: TRBJ2-2; cdr3_aa: ASSDRNTGELF
d_call: -; v_call: TRBV4-1; j_call: TRBJ2-7; cdr3_aa: ASSLVETSSYEQY
d_call: TRBD1; v_call: TRBV29-1; j_call: TRBJ1-2; cdr3_aa: SVAQGSNYGYT
d_call: -; v_call: TRBV4-1; j_call: TRBJ1-2; cdr3_aa: ASSQEGSGNYGYT
d_call: TRBD1; v_call: TRBV7-9; j_call: TRBJ1-1; cdr3_aa: ASGGTVNTEAF
d_call: -; v_call: TRBV27; j_call: TRBJ2-7; cdr3_aa: ASRQTGTEPYEQY
d_call: -; v_call: TRBV7-8; j_call: TRBJ1-4; cdr3_aa: ASSQNEKLF
d_call: -; v_call: TRBV9; j_call: TRBJ1-1; cdr3_aa: ASRPTGNTEAF
d_call: TRBD1; v_call: TRBV5-1; j_call: TRBJ2-5; cdr3_aa: ASAGQAGETQY
d_call: -; v_call: TRBV18; j_call: TRBJ1-1; cdr3_aa: ASSPSIVENTEAF
d_call: -; v_call: TRBV6-5; j_call: TRBJ2-5; cdr3_aa: ASSAGLLQETQY
d_call: -; v_call: TRBV5-1; j_call: TRBJ2-3; cdr3_aa: ASSLVSDTQY
d_call: -; v_call: TRBV4-2; j_call: TRBJ1-2; cdr3_aa: ASSQEKTENYGYT
d_call: TRBD1; v_call: TRBV7-9; j_call: TRBJ2-2; cdr3_aa: ASSQIQGPNTGELF
d_call: TRBD1; v_call: TRBV10-3; j_call: TRBJ2-2; cdr3_aa: AISRTGLNTGELF
d_call: TRBD1; v_call: TRBV10-3; j_call: TRBJ1-2; cdr3_aa: AVQSGTDLYGYT
d_call: -; v_call: TRBV6-5; j_call: TRBJ2-7; cdr3_aa: ASRLRGGRRYEQY
d_call: -; v_call: TRBV6-4; j_call: TRBJ2-2; cdr3_aa: ASSETSRTGELF
d_call: -; v_call: TRBV5-1; j_call: TRBJ1-1; cdr3_aa: ASSPANTEAF
d_call: -; v_call: TRBV4-2; j_call: TRBJ1-2; cdr3_aa: ASSQAVTEALGGYT
d_call: TRBD1; v_call: TRBV5-1; j_call: TRBJ1-1; cdr3_aa: ASRPTGGGTEAF
d_call: -; v_call: TRBV5-1; j_call: TRBJ1-1; cdr3_aa: ASSPVSSTEAF
d_call: -; v_call: TRBV6-1; j_call: TRBJ1-2; cdr3_aa: ASSDPGGIGGYT
d_call: -; v_call: TRBV11-2; j_call: TRBJ2-1; cdr3_aa: ASSLQDSVGQNEQF
d_call: -; v_call: TRBV4-2; j_call: TRBJ2-3; cdr3_aa: ASSQVVRDTGTDTQY
d_call: -; v_call: TRBV12-1; j_call: TRBJ2-6; cdr3_aa: ASSLGIVIGQSRANVLT
d_call: -; v_call: TRBV7-7; j_call: TRBJ2-1; cdr3_aa: ASSPANSYNEQF
d_call: TRBD1; v_call: TRBV5-4; j_call: TRBJ1-2; cdr3_aa: ASSLWTGSGYT
d_call: -; v_call: TRBV28; j_call: TRBJ1-1; cdr3_aa: ASSLAGSEAF
d_call: TRBD1; v_call: TRBV7-9; j_call: TRBJ2-7; cdr3_aa: ASSSPGQPYEQY
d_call: -; v_call: TRBV20-1; j_call: TRBJ2-1; cdr3_aa: SAQQPNEQF
d_call: -; v_call: TRBV4-1; j_call: TRBJ1-5; cdr3_aa: ASSQDLWTSSALNQPQH
d_call: TRBD1; v_call: TRBV19; j_call: TRBJ1-3; cdr3_aa: ASSILPGQLLGNTIY
d_call: -; v_call: TRBV6-5; j_call: TRBJ1-3; cdr3_aa: ASSYLGSHTIY
d_call: TRBD1; v_call: TRBV5-1; j_call: TRBJ2-1; cdr3_aa: ASSTAGQGIPHEQF
d_call: -; v_call: TRBV27; j_call: TRBJ1-5; cdr3_aa: ASGTPSNQPQH